These 30 T cell receptor beta chains were sequenced from one sample in a study of glioma-infiltrating T cells after dendritic cell vaccination. The repertoire was sequenced with immunoSEQ multiplex PCR; TCRdb's copy has only in-frame clones and lacks some. Of 98,000 or so clones in the sample, over 80% are singletons; the top ten hold 5.4%. Time point in this sample: after dendritic cell vaccination, including at tumor progression/relapse. The material sequenced was blood, taken after dendritic cell vaccination. The receptors were gathered from a human donor with glioblastoma.

The chain uses TRBV5-1 and TRBJ2-7, with 10 bases matching TRBD1. V was clipped by 4 bases and J by 4 bases; unmatched bases: 8. The germline V gene encodes CDR1 SGHRS and CDR2 YFSETQ. This CDR3 spans 15 amino acids. In DNA form, the CDR3 reads TGCGCCAGCAGCAAAGGACAGGGGGTAGGTTACGAGCAGTACTTC. Protein product: CASSKGQGVGYEQYF.

V and J are TRBV6-1 and TRBJ2-5, with 9 bases identical to TRBD1. The CDR3 is 13 amino acids. With V trimmed by 5 bases and J by 5 bases, 3 bases remained unmatched. CDR1 is MNHNS, CDR2 SASEGT, per germline. CDR3 sequence: CASSFGQGETQYF. For the CDR3, the DNA is TGTGCCAGCAGTTTCGGACAGGGGGAGACCCAGTACTTC.

This chain links TRBV29-1 with TRBJ2-3; 10 nucleotides match TRBD1. The V and J ends lost 3 bases and 7 bases, in that order; junction bases with no gene match: 7. Germline V lookup: CDR1 SQVTM, CDR2 ANQGSEA. There are 14 residues in the CDR3. CDR3 in amino acids: CSVDGTGVSYTQYF. The CDR3 bases are TGCAGCGTTGATGGGACAGGGGTCTCCTATACGCAGTATTTT.

The chain is built from TRBV2 and TRBJ2-1, with D tentatively TRBD1 (6 bases). Trimming shortened V by 6 bases and J by 3 bases, and 9 bases separated the two germline ends. Germline-derived CDR1 and CDR2 are SNHLY and FYNNEI. The CDR3 loop spans 13 amino acids. CDR3 sequence: CASRTGGYNEQFF. The CDR3, as DNA: TGTGCCAGCAGGACAGGCGGCTACAATGAGCAGTTCTTC.

This sequence joins TRBV11-1 and TRBJ2-4; no reliable D call. V lost 5 bases, J lost 2 bases, and 19 bases lay in between. Germline-derived CDR1 and CDR2 are SGHAT and FQDESV (reference sequence). The CDR3 has 17 residues. CDR3 sequence: CASSPYSSRPSKNIQYF. CDR3 nucleotide sequence: TGTGCCAGCAGCCCCTACAGCAGCCGGCCGTCCAAAAACATTCAGTACTTC.

In the case of this clone: Within the sample, other DNA sequences also encode this same CDR3. The chain recombines TRBV5-6 with TRBJ1-1; 7 bases are shared with TRBD1. The CDR3 extends over 17 amino acids. CDR1 and CDR2 (germline): SGHDT, YYEEEE. With 0 bases clipped from V and 0 bases from J, the junction kept 8 bases outside the gene matches. CDR3 protein: CASSLGQGAYMNTEAFF. The CDR3 nucleotides read TGTGCCAGCAGCTTGGGACAGGGAGCCTACATGAACACTGAAGCTTTCTTT.

The chain recombines TRBV6-5 with TRBJ2-3; a weak D match, TRBD1 (6 bases). The germline V gene has CDR1 MNHEY and CDR2 SVGAGI. The CDR3 loop spans 16 amino acids. Trimming removed 0 bases at V and 3 bases at J, with 13 bases between. The DNA for the CDR3 is TGTGCCAGCAGTTACTCGGGGGCAGGGATGACAGATACGCAGTATTTT. Its translation is CASSYSGAGMTDTQYF.

The chain links TRBV30 to TRBJ1-2; D is ambiguous. V was pared by 0 bases and J by 5 bases, with 10 bases between. Germline CDR1 is GTSNPN and CDR2 is SVGIG (reference sequence). The CDR3 length is 13 residues. CDR3 DNA sequence: TGTGCCTGGAGTGTAGGAGCTAGTTATGGCTACACCTTC. It translates to CAWSVGASYGYTF.

In its sample, this clone was seen once. V and J are TRBV5-1 and TRBJ2-5; 9 bases map to TRBD2. Germline V lookup: CDR1 SGHRS, CDR2 YFSETQ. There are 14 residues in the CDR3. V dropped 4 bases and J dropped 2; count of bases not matched to a gene: 3. The CDR3 bases are TGCGCCAGCAGCCCGACTAGCGGTCAAGAGACCCAGTACTTC. It translates to CASSPTSGQETQYF.

The chain joins TRBV6-5 to TRBJ1-2; D unclear. Germline V gene sequence: CDR1 MNHEY, CDR2 SVGAGI. With 6 bases removed from V and 6 bases from J, the gap between germline ends came to 14 bases. The CDR3 has 13 residues. Here the CDR3 reads CASSHPGGNGYTF. The CDR3 bases are TGTGCCAGCAGCCACCCGGGTGGAAATGGCTACACCTTC.

Worth noting for this clone: Relative to the germline gene, one junction end is altered; a read error may explain this. The same CDR3 is also encoded by other DNA sequences in this sample. The chain combines TRBV9 with TRBJ2-7; the D gene is possibly TRBD1 (5 bases). Germline V CDR1 and CDR2: SGDLS, YYNGEE. The CDR3 has 14 residues. CDR3 in DNA: TGCGCCAGCAGCCTAACAGAGCAGGGCTACGAGCAGTACTTC. It specifies CASSLTEQGYEQYF.

The V gene is TRBV28, the J gene TRBJ1-2; D not certain. The germline V gene encodes CDR1 MDHEN and CDR2 SYDVKM. V was clipped by 5 bases and J by 4 bases, with 14 bases between them. CDR3 size: 14 residues. The DNA of the CDR3 is TGTGCCAGCAGTCGAAACTCGGGAGTCTATGGCTACACCTTC. Protein sequence: CASSRNSGVYGYTF.

This clone was seen a few times. The gene calls are TRBV9 and TRBJ1-1; 8 bases line up with TRBD1. The ends lost 0 bases at V and 6 bases at J; junction bases unmatched: 22. CDR3 length equals 20 residues. CDR1 SGDLS and CDR2 YYNGEE come from the germline V gene. The CDR3 DNA reads TGTGCCAGCAGCGTAGGTATTTCCGGGACAGGCGGTAGTGGAGGGTCTGAAGCTTTCTTT. Its translation: CASSVGISGTGGSGGSEAFF.

This rearrangement joins TRBV6-5 to TRBJ2-7; 10 bases map to TRBD1. V lost 2 bases to trimming and J lost 2 bases; unmatched junction nucleotides: 0. The germline V gene has CDR1 MNHEY and CDR2 SVGAGI. This CDR3 comprises 14 residues. The CDR3 here is CASSYGTGAYEQYF. The CDR3 DNA follows: TGTGCCAGCAGTTACGGGACAGGGGCCTACGAGCAGTACTTC.

The chain joins TRBV7-9 to TRBJ1-2; D may be TRBD1 (5 bases). Deletions cut 2 bases from V and 10 bases from J, with 14 bases between. The CDR3 extends over 13 amino acids. Per germline, CDR1 SEHNR and CDR2 FQNEAQ (reference sequence). CDR3 protein: CASSLPGFRAYTF. CDR3 DNA: TGTGCCAGCAGCTTACCAGGGTTTAGAGCCTACACCTTC.

V is TRBV5-4 and J is TRBJ2-1; 10 bases map to TRBD1. Germline-derived CDR1 and CDR2 are SGHNT and YYREEE (reference sequence). This CDR3 contains 16 residues. J lost 7 bases, V lost 4 bases, and 11 bases had no gene match. The CDR3 nucleotides are TGTGCCAGCAGCCAACCGACAGGGGGCAGGGTGAATGAGCAGTTCTTC. Protein: CASSQPTGGRVNEQFF. The full variable domain, its missing parts supplied by reference TRBV5-4 and TRBJ2-1, is ETGVTQSPTHLIKTRGQQVTLRCSSQSGHNTVSWYQQALGQGPQFIFQYYREEENGRGNFPPRFSGLQFPNYSSELNVNALELDDSALYLCASSQPTGGRVNEQFFGPGTRLTVL.

This chain joins TRBV5-1 and TRBJ1-1; D not certain. Germline CDR1 is SGHRS and CDR2 is YFSETQ. CDR3 length equals 15 residues. The ends were cut back, 0 bases at V and 0 bases at J, with 9 bases in the middle. The CDR3 DNA is TGCGCCAGCAGCTTGGAGGGAGTCATGAACACTGAAGCTTTCTTT. Encoded protein: CASSLEGVMNTEAFF.

The V call is TRBV7-9, the J call TRBJ1-6, with 7 bases that match TRBD1. The ends lost 6 bases at V and 9 bases at J; junction bases unmatched: 8. Germline loops: CDR1 SEHNR, CDR2 FQNEAQ (reference sequence). The CDR3 is 14 residues long. The CDR3, as DNA: TGTGCCAGCAGTTCAGAAGCAGGGGGTTCACCCCTCCACTTT. The encoded protein is CASSSEAGGSPLHF. The full variable domain, with the rest looked up from reference TRBV7-9 and TRBJ1-6, is DTGVSQNPRHKITKRGQNVTFRCDPISEHNRLYWYRQTLGQGPEFLTYFQNEAQLEKSRLLSDRFSAERPKGSFSTLEIQRTEQGDSAMYLCASSSEAGGSPLHFGNGTRLTVT.

The V gene is TRBV29-1, the J gene TRBJ2-5; maybe TRBD1 (5 bases). The CDR3 runs 15 residues. Between the trimmed V and J ends, which lost 4 bases and 2 bases, there was a span of 17 bases. In germline, CDR1 is SQVTM, CDR2 ANQGSEA. The CDR3 nucleotides are TGCAGCGTTGGCCCAGGGATAGAGACGCAAGAGACCCAGTACTTC. It yields the protein CSVGPGIETQETQYF.

The chain is built from TRBV18 and TRBJ1-1; D unresolved. V shed 5 bases and J shed 6 bases, with 16 bases lying between them. This CDR3 is built from 14 residues. Germline V gene lookup returns CDR1 KGHSH and CDR2 LQKENI. In DNA form, the CDR3 reads TGTGCCAGCTCATCGGTGGAACGTGGAGCTGAAGCTTTCTTT. This encodes CASSSVERGAEAFF.

The CDR3 here is CASSSEGVKGYTF. The CDR3 coding sequence is TGTGCCAGCAGTTCAGAGGGGGTGAAAGGCTACACCTTC. The chain carries TRBV28 and TRBJ1-2, with D maybe TRBD1 (6 bases). The germline CDR1 and CDR2 sequences are MDHEN and SYDVKM. Trimming shortened V by 4 bases and J by 8 bases, and 14 bases separated the two germline ends. The CDR3 runs to 13 residues.

To note about this clone: Other DNA sequences in the sample encode the same CDR3. The rearrangement joins TRBV5-1 to TRBJ2-7, with unresolved D. Germline V gene sequence: CDR1 SGHRS, CDR2 YFSETQ. The V end lost 2 bases, the J end lost 2 bases, and 8 bases lay between the germline ends. This CDR3 is 13 amino acids long. CDR3 sequence (DNA): TGCGCCAGCAGCTTTGGGCAGACCTACGAGCAGTACTTC. Translation gives CASSFGQTYEQYF.

The J gene is TRBJ2-7, the V gene TRBV11-2; perhaps TRBD1 as D (5 bases). Deletions cut 0 bases from V and 7 bases from J, with 13 bases between. Germline V gene sequence: CDR1 SGHAT, CDR2 FQNNGV. The CDR3 consists of 14 residues. CDR3 sequence: CASSLDPRVGEQYF. The CDR3 DNA follows: TGTGCCAGCAGCTTAGACCCCAGGGTAGGGGAGCAGTACTTC.

This clone has only a few counts. The chain combines TRBV6-1 with TRBJ2-1; 10 bases match TRBD1. This CDR3 region has 15 residues. The J segment lost 7 bases and the V segment lost 7 bases, leaving 10 bases of the junction unmatched. The germline V gene encodes CDR1 MNHNS and CDR2 SASEGT. CDR3 DNA: TGTGCCAGCATTCGCCGGACAGGGGGAGAGAATGAGCAGTTCTTC. Translated, it gives CASIRRTGGENEQFF.

The genes are TRBV7-9 and TRBJ1-1; no clear D gene. V dropped 2 bases and J dropped 5 bases, with 6 bases sitting between them. Germline V gene lookup returns CDR1 SEHNR and CDR2 FQNEAQ (reference sequence). The CDR3 runs to 12 residues. CDR3 loop: CASSLSGTEAFF. The CDR3 DNA sequence: TGTGCCAGCAGCTTAAGCGGAACTGAAGCTTTCTTT.

The gene calls are TRBV19 and TRBJ2-7; D may be TRBD1 (8 bases). Deletions cut 5 bases from V and 1 base from J, with 15 bases between. The germline gives CDR1 LNHDA, CDR2 SQIVND (reference sequence). CDR3 length: 15 residues. CDR3 in DNA: TGTGCCAGTAGTGCCGGACAGGGACTATCCTACGAGCAGTACTTC. Translating it yields CASSAGQGLSYEQYF.

The V call is TRBV28, the J call TRBJ2-1, with 9 bases that match TRBD1. The length of the CDR3 is 17 residues. V trimming: 2 bases; J trimming: 5 bases; junction bases outside the gene matches: 10. Germline CDR1 and CDR2: MDHEN and SYDVKM. CDR3 sequence (DNA): TGTGCCAGCAGTTTAGCTATAGGGACAGGGATCAACAATGAGCAGTTCTTC. Its translation is CASSLAIGTGINNEQFF.

Only a few counts were recorded for this clone. The chain's CDR3 is CASSKAREAEQYF. Written as DNA, the CDR3 is TGTGCCAGCAGCAAAGCGCGGGAGGCTGAGCAGTACTTC. This sequence joins TRBV21-1 and TRBJ2-7; TRBD2, the table's D call, lacks a check against the DNA. TRBV21-1 is flagged as a pseudogene. The CDR3 covers 13 residues.

This clone was counted between two and nine times. The rearrangement joins TRBV5-1 to TRBJ1-4; 7 nucleotides line up with TRBD1. The CDR3 has 13 residues. The V segment lost 5 bases and the J segment 3 bases; nucleotides outside the gene matches: 1. CDR1 SGHRS and CDR2 YFSETQ come from the germline V gene. The CDR3 nucleotides read TGCGCCAGCAGACAGGGGCCTAATGAAAAACTGTTTTTT. This sequence encodes CASRQGPNEKLFF.

The gene calls are TRBV29-1 and TRBJ1-5; 7 nucleotides line up with TRBD1. CDR1 and CDR2 from the germline V gene are SQVTM and ANQGSEA. The CDR3 loop spans 14 amino acids. The trim removed 6 bases at V and 3 bases at J, leaving 8 bases unmatched. DNA of the CDR3: TGCAGCGTCGCCGGGACAGACTACAATCAGCCCCAGCATTTT. As protein: CSVAGTDYNQPQHF. The entire variable domain, with the rest obtained from reference TRBV29-1 and TRBJ1-5, is as follows: SAVISQKPSRDICQRGTSLTIQCQVDSQVTMMFWYRQQPGQSLTLIATANQGSEATYESGFVIDKFPISRPNLTFSTLTVSNMSPEDSSIYLCSVAGTDYNQPQHFGDGTRLSIL.